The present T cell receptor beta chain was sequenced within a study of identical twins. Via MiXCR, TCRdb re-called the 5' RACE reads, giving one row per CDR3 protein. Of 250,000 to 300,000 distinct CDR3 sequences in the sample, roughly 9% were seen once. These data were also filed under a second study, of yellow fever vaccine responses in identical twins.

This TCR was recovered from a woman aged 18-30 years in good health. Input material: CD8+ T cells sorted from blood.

CDR3 coding DNA: TGCGCCAGCAGCCAAGAGACCGGGCAGGGGACCATTCAGTACTTC. This translates into CASSQETGQGTIQYF. The chain joins TRBV4-1 to TRBJ2-4, with D perhaps matching TRBD1 (6 bases). The CDR3 has 15 amino acids. Trimming stripped 0 bases from V and 9 bases from J, with 15 bases between. Germline V lookup: CDR1 MGHRA, CDR2 YSYEKL.